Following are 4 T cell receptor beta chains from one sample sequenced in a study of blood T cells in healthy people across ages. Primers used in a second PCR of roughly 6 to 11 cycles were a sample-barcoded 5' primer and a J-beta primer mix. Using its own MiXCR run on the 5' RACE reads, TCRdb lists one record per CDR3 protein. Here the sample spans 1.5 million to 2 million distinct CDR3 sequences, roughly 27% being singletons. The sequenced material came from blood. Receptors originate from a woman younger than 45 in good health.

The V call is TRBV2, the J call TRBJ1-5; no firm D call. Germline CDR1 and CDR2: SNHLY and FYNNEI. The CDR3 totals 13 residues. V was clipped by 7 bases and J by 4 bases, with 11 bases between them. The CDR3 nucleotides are TGTGCCAGCAAACGTCAGCAAAATCAGCCCCAGCATTTT. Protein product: CASKRQQNQPQHF.

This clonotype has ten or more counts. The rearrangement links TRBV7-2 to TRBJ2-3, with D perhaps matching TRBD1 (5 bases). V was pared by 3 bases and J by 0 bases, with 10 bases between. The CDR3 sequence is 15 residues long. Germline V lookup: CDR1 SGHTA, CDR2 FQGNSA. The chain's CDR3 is CASSFSGPSTDTQYF. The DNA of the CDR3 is TGTGCCAGCAGCTTTTCAGGGCCAAGCACAGATACGCAGTATTTT.

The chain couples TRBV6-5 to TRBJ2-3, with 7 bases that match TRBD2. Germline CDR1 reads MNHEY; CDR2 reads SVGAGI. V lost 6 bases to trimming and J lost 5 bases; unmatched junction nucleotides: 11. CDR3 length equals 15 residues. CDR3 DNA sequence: TGTGCCAGCAGCCGAGCGGGGTATTCTGGAGATACGCAGTATTTT. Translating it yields CASSRAGYSGDTQYF.

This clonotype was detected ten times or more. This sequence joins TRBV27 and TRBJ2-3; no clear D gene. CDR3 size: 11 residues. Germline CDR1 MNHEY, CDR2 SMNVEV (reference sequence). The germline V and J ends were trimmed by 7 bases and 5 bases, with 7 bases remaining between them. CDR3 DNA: TGTGCCAGCACGAGTTTAGATACGCAGTATTTT. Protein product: CASTSLDTQYF.